This T cell receptor beta chain came from a study of T cell changes during pregnancy in multiple sclerosis. TCRdb's copy holds only in-frame clones and misses some; the assay was immunoSEQ multiplex PCR. Among approximately 100,000 clones listed, about 89% were seen once. The CDR3 contains 15 residues. Trimming took 4 bases from V and 5 from J, leaving 17 bases between them. The germline CDR1 and CDR2 sequences are SGHDN and FVKESK. The chain combines TRBV14 with TRBJ2-5, with D possibly matching TRBD1 (5 bases). This clonotype was sampled from a female donor with multiple sclerosis, enrolled in a pregnancy study. The sequences come from peripheral blood, collected before pregnancy. Here the CDR3 DNA reads TGTGCCAGCAGCCCCTTTCAGGGATTTGGGGAGACCCAGTACTTC. Its translation is CASSPFQGFGETQYF.